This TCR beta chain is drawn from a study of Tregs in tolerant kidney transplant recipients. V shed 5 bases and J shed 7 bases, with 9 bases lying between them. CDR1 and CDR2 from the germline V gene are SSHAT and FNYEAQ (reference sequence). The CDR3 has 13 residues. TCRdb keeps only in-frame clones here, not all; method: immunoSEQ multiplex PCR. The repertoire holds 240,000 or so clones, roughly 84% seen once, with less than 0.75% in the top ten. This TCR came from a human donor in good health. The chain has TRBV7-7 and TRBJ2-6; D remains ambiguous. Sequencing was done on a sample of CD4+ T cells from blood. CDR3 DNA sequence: TGTGCCAGCAGCCCGACGACCGCCAACGTCCTGACTTTC. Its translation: CASSPTTANVLTF.